The 3 T cell receptor beta chains below were found in one sample sequenced in a study of T cells in Graves' hyperthyroidism and ophthalmopathy. TCR beta CDR3 region amplification was performed from RNA transcripts. HTBI primers were used for first-round RT-PCR of the TCR CDR3. One entry per CDR3 protein, called by TCRdb with MiXCR from the multiplex PCR reads. The table shows more than 600,000 distinct CDR3 sequences, with about a sixth occurring only once. The sample was blood. Receptors were obtained from a man aged 18 to 30 with Graves' hyperthyroidism.

At least ten counts were recorded for this clonotype. The chain recombines TRBV12-3 or TRBV12-4 with TRBJ1-5, with a possible D match to TRBD1 (5 bases). V was trimmed by 2 bases and J by 0 bases, leaving 11 bases between them. There are 16 residues in the CDR3. The CDR3: CASSLISGNSNQPQHF. The CDR3, as DNA: TGTGCCAGCAGTTTAATTTCAGGGAATAGCAATCAGCCCCAGCATTTT.

The genes are TRBV4-1 and TRBJ1-4, with a possible D match to TRBD1 (5 bases). The CDR3 loop spans 15 amino acids. The germline V gene encodes CDR1 MGHRA and CDR2 YSYEKL. Trimming removed 0 bases from V and 3 bases from J, with 8 bases in between. CDR3 bases: TGCGCCAGCAGCCAAGATGACAGCTCTAATGAAAAACTGTTTTTT. This translates into CASSQDDSSNEKLFF.

This clonotype was counted at least ten times. V is TRBV28 and J is TRBJ2-1; no definite D call. V lost 6 bases, J lost 3 bases, and 9 bases lay in between. Germline lookup yields CDR1 MDHEN and CDR2 SYDVKM. This CDR3 contains 13 residues. CDR3 protein: CASSTPDYNEQFF. The CDR3 nucleotides read TGTGCCAGCAGCACGCCGGACTACAATGAGCAGTTCTTC. The whole variable domain, remainder taken from reference TRBV28 and TRBJ2-1, is DVKVTQSSRYLVKRTGEKVFLECVQDMDHENMFWYRQDPGLGLRLIYFSYDVKMKEKGDIPEGYSVSREKKERFSLILESASTNQTSMYLCASSTPDYNEQFFGPGTRLTVL.